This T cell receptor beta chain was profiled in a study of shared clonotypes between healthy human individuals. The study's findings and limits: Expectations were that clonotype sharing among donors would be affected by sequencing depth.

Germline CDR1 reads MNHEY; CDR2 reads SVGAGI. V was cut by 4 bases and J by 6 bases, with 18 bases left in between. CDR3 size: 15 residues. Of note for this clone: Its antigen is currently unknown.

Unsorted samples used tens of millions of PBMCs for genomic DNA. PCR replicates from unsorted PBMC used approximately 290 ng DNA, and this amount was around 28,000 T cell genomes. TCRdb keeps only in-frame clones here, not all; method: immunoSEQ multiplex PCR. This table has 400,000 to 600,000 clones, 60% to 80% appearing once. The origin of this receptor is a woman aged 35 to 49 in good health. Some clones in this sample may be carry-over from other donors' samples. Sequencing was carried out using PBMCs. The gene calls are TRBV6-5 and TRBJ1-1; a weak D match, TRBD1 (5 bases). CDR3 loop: CASSSSTVKASEAFF. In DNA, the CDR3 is TGTGCCAGCAGTTCCTCGACAGTGAAGGCGTCTGAAGCTTTCTTT.